Shown below are 28 T cell receptor beta chains from a single sample sequenced in a study of post-analysis software for immune sequencing data. TCR beta cDNA libraries had unique molecular identifiers. TCRdb re-derived calls from the PCR reads in MiXCR, one entry per CDR3 protein. The sample carries almost 700,000 distinct CDR3 sequences, 55% to 70% recorded once. The antigens of these receptors remain unknown. Whole-study results and caveats: TRBV5-6, TRBV5-1 and TRBV20-1 were among roughly 5 TRBV segments more frequent in patients than controls.

Sequencing was performed on blood. The receptors originated from a girl aged 2 to 9 with multiple sclerosis.

This chain joins TRBV7-9 and TRBJ2-4; D is perhaps TRBD1 or TRBD2 (6 bases each). The CDR3 runs 12 residues. The germline V gene encodes CDR1 SEHNR and CDR2 FQNEAQ (reference sequence). Trimming took off 4 bases at V and 9 bases at J, with 10 bases between the two ends. The CDR3 sequence is CASSSEGGIQYF. The CDR3 nucleotides read TGTGCCAGCAGCTCGGAGGGGGGCATTCAGTACTTC.

As concerns this clonotype: A read error may produce the germline difference seen at one junction end. The rearrangement joins TRBV6-6 to TRBJ2-7; TRBD2 agrees at 8 bases. The CDR3 loop spans 16 amino acids. The V gene's germline CDR1 is MNHNY and CDR2 SVGAGI (reference sequence). For the CDR3, the DNA is TGTGCCAGCAGCTCCGGGGACGGGAGGGCCTCCGACGAGCAGTACTTC. Its translation: CASSSGDGRASDEQYF.

The chain has TRBV7-9 and TRBJ2-1; 10 bases are a match to TRBD2. The length of the CDR3 is 17 residues. In germline, CDR1 is SEHNR, CDR2 FQNEAQ (reference sequence). V shed 4 bases and J 4 bases; nucleotides not matched to a gene: 10. CDR3 protein: CASSYRTSGERYNEQFF. The CDR3 coding sequence is TGTGCCAGCAGCTATCGGACTAGCGGAGAGAGATACAATGAGCAGTTCTTC.

The rearrangement links TRBV20-1 to TRBJ2-5; 11 bases are shared with TRBD2. V was clipped by 4 bases and J by 11 bases; unmatched bases: 15. The CDR3 length is 15 residues. CDR1 is DFQATT, CDR2 SNEGSKA, per germline (reference sequence). CDR3 sequence: CSANSGRAGNNEQYF. The CDR3 DNA reads as TGCAGTGCTAATAGCGGGAGGGCCGGAAATAATGAGCAGTACTTC.

The chain recombines TRBV5-6 with TRBJ1-2; no reliable D call. Per germline, CDR1 SGHDT and CDR2 YYEEEE. The CDR3 length is 14 residues. V shed 0 bases and J shed 3 bases, with 9 bases lying between them. CDR3 sequence (DNA): TGTGCCAGCAGCTTGGGGCAGGATTACTATGGCTACACCTTC. Translation gives CASSLGQDYYGYTF.

This sequence joins TRBV2 and TRBJ2-4; unclear D gene. From germline, CDR1 is SNHLY and CDR2 FYNNEI. Trimming took off 7 bases at V and 0 bases at J, with 16 bases between the two ends. The CDR3 is 16 amino acids. In DNA form, the CDR3 reads TGTGCCAGCATTCGTGGGTCAGAGTTAGCCAAAAACATTCAGTACTTC. It encodes CASIRGSELAKNIQYF.

This clonotype was detected only a few times. This chain connects TRBV9 to TRBJ2-7, with 9 bases fitting TRBD1. The CDR3 loop spans 14 amino acids. V was clipped by 3 bases and J by 4 bases; unmatched bases: 5. The germline gives CDR1 SGDLS, CDR2 YYNGEE. CDR3 sequence: CASSGGQGGYEQYF. The CDR3 bases are TGTGCCAGCAGCGGGGGACAGGGTGGATACGAGCAGTACTTC.

This clonotype appeared once. The V and J genes are TRBV12-3 or TRBV12-4 and TRBJ2-1, with 8 positions matching TRBD2. This CDR3 spans 16 amino acids. V lost 4 bases to trimming and J lost 0 bases; unmatched junction nucleotides: 5. Here the CDR3 DNA reads TGTGCCAGCAGTTCCTATAGCGGGGACTCCTACAATGAGCAGTTCTTC. Protein: CASSSYSGDSYNEQFF.

The chain recombines TRBV12-3 or TRBV12-4 with TRBJ1-5, with TRBD1 matching over 12 bases. V lost 5 bases, J lost 8 bases, and 7 bases stayed unmatched. CDR3 length: 15 amino acids. CDR3 residues: CASSTGTGGVEPQHF. CDR3 nucleotides: TGTGCCAGCAGTACTGGGACAGGGGGCGTGGAGCCCCAGCATTTT.

The V call is TRBV6-1, the J call TRBJ2-7; 10 bases line up with TRBD2. V shed 8 bases and J 3 bases; nucleotides not matched to a gene: 4. Germline loops: CDR1 MNHNS, CDR2 SASEGT. The CDR3 is 13 residues long. The CDR3 is CASASGSFYEQYF. CDR3 bases: TGTGCCAGCGCTAGCGGGAGTTTCTACGAGCAGTACTTC.

The rearrangement links TRBV6-5 to TRBJ1-2; D is unresolved. CDR3 length: 15 residues. The germline V and J ends were trimmed by 0 bases and 8 bases, with 16 bases remaining between them. Germline-derived CDR1 and CDR2 are MNHEY and SVGAGI. Here the CDR3 reads CASSYSGVGVDGYTF. The CDR3 DNA reads as TGTGCCAGCAGTTACTCGGGAGTGGGAGTGGACGGCTACACCTTC.

The J gene is TRBJ2-7, the V gene TRBV5-1; the D gene is possibly TRBD2 (5 bases). There are 13 residues in the CDR3. Looked up from germline, CDR1 is SGHRS and CDR2 is YFSETQ. Trimming removed 0 bases at V and 6 bases at J, with 10 bases between. The CDR3 DNA follows: TGCGCCAGCAGCTTGGCGGGGAACAGCGAGCAGTACTTC. Amino acids: CASSLAGNSEQYF.

Notes on this clonotype: Its ends do not fully match the called genes, so a read error is possible. V gene TRBV5-1 combines with J gene TRBJ1-2; TRBD1 matches at 8 bases. The CDR3 extends over 18 amino acids. CDR1 and CDR2 (germline): SGHRS, YFSETQ. This chain's CDR3 is CASSLEPRPGGADYDYTF. The CDR3 DNA reads as TGCGCCAGCAGCTTGGAGCCTCGGCCAGGGGGCGCGGACTATGACTACACCTTC.

The chain recombines TRBV7-2 with TRBJ2-1; D is ambiguous. The CDR3 spans 12 residues. Trimming stripped 5 bases from V and 7 bases from J, with 9 bases between. CDR1 is SGHTA and CDR2 is FQGNSA in the germline V gene. CDR3 nucleotide sequence: TGTGCCAGCAGCCAGGTGAGGAATGAGCAGTTCTTC. It codes for CASSQVRNEQFF.

The V call is TRBV4-3, the J call TRBJ2-3; 13 positions agree with TRBD2. Germline assignment: CDR1 LGHNA and CDR2 YSLEER. Losses at the gene ends were 4 bases for V and 2 bases for J; bases not matched to a gene: 12. CDR3 length: 19 residues. DNA of the CDR3: TGCGCCAGCAGCCCAGCAGCGGGACTAGCGGGGATTACCACAGATACGCAGTATTTT. It translates to CASSPAAGLAGITTDTQYF.

In this sample, this clonotype turned up once. The chain uses TRBV5-1 and TRBJ2-5; TRBD1 matches 7 bases. The V and J ends lost 0 bases and 1 base, in that order; junction bases with no gene match: 6. CDR1 and CDR2 (germline): SGHRS, YFSETQ. This CDR3 spans 16 amino acids. The CDR3 DNA follows: TGCGCCAGCAGCTTGGTTGGACAGGACACCCAAGAGACCCAGTACTTC. Protein: CASSLVGQDTQETQYF.

This chain uses TRBV29-1 with TRBJ2-1, with 8 bases identical to TRBD1. The CDR3 loop spans 15 amino acids. The V and J ends lost 1 base and 4 bases, in that order; junction bases with no gene match: 6. Germline-derived CDR1 and CDR2 are SQVTM and ANQGSEA. CDR3 protein: CSVEAPDRVYNEQFF. The CDR3 nucleotides are TGCAGCGTTGAAGCCCCGGACAGGGTATACAATGAGCAGTTCTTC.

The gene calls are TRBV25-1 and TRBJ2-3; TRBD1 matches at 9 bases. Germline values: CDR1 MGHDK, CDR2 SYGVNS. The CDR3 is 14 residues long. V dropped 3 bases and J dropped 7; count of bases not matched to a gene: 5. CDR3 nucleotides: TGTGCCAGCAGTGATCCGGGACAGGGACATACGCAGTATTTT. Translated: CASSDPGQGHTQYF.

The table lists this clonotype with many counts. The rearrangement joins TRBV7-2 to TRBJ2-7; D possibly corresponds to TRBD1 (6 bases). The V end was cut by 3 bases, the J end by 0 bases, with 6 bases between. Per germline, CDR1 SGHTA and CDR2 FQGNSA. CDR3 length: 13 amino acids. The CDR3 sequence: CASSLGHSYEQYF. The CDR3, as DNA: TGTGCCAGCAGCTTGGGACACTCCTACGAGCAGTACTTC.

V is TRBV7-2 and J is TRBJ1-2; D may be TRBD1 (5 bases). This CDR3 has 16 amino acids. CDR1 is SGHTA, CDR2 FQGNSA, per germline. Trimming cost V 7 bases and J 7 bases, with 25 bases left between them. In DNA form, the CDR3 reads TGTGCCAGCAACCCCCGTGGGCTGAGGGGCGTAACTGGCTACACCTTC. This sequence encodes CASNPRGLRGVTGYTF.

V and J are TRBV6-5 and TRBJ2-3, with a weak D call TRBD2 (5 bases). Germline CDR1 reads MNHEY; CDR2 reads SVGAGI. V was shortened by 5 bases and J by 3 bases, with 15 bases between the two germline ends. The CDR3 consists of 15 residues. CDR3 coding DNA: TGTGCCAGCAGTCTAGCAGGTCTTGTGACAGATACGCAGTATTTT. Protein: CASSLAGLVTDTQYF.

The chain links TRBV12-3 or TRBV12-4 to TRBJ2-1, with D unresolved. This CDR3 comprises 13 residues. V was clipped by 9 bases and J by 9 bases, with 18 bases between them. The CDR3 sequence is CASVTASRLEQFF. The CDR3 nucleotides are TGTGCCAGTGTTACCGCTAGTCGTCTTGAGCAGTTCTTC.

The chain uses TRBV12-3 or TRBV12-4 and TRBJ1-1; no definite D call. V gave up 6 bases and J gave up 0 bases, with 11 bases separating them. This CDR3 has 14 amino acids. The CDR3 spells CASRSATLNTEAFF. The CDR3 coding sequence is TGTGCCAGCAGGTCCGCGACACTGAACACTGAAGCTTTCTTT.

This clonotype appeared a few times. CDR3 residues: CASNPLAGERETQYF. CDR3 nucleotide sequence: TGTGCCAGCAATCCGCTAGCGGGAGAACGGGAGACCCAGTACTTC. The rearrangement uses TRBV2 and TRBJ2-7; TRBD2 agrees at 10 bases. The DNA matches TRBJ2-5 better at its end, which makes the J call doubtful. This CDR3 is 15 amino acids long. Germline V gene data show CDR1 as SNHLY and CDR2 as FYNNEI.

The chain uses TRBV20-1 and TRBJ2-1; 7 positions agree with TRBD2. V trimming: 0 bases; J trimming: 5 bases; junction bases outside the gene matches: 4. The CDR3 length is 14 residues. CDR1 and CDR2 from the germline V gene are DFQATT and SNEGSKA (reference sequence). The DNA for the CDR3 is TGCAGTGCTAGAGAAGGGACTACTAACAATGAGCAGTTCTTC. Protein: CSAREGTTNNEQFF.

The genes are TRBV2 and TRBJ2-1; 11 bases agree with TRBD1. Per the germline V gene, CDR1 is SNHLY and CDR2 is FYNNEI. With 3 bases clipped from V and 6 bases from J, the junction kept 1 base outside the gene matches. The CDR3 is made up of 14 amino acids. Written as DNA, the CDR3 is TGTGCCAGCAGTGAGGGACAGGGGGTCAATGAGCAGTTCTTC. This translates into CASSEGQGVNEQFF.

The chain joins TRBV6-6 to TRBJ2-1, with D perhaps being TRBD1 or TRBD2 (5 bases each). V was shortened by 7 bases and J by 2 bases, with 15 bases between the two germline ends. CDR1 MNHNY and CDR2 SVGAGI come from the germline V gene (reference sequence). The CDR3 length is 15 residues. CDR3 DNA: TGTGCCAGCACCGTAACAGGAGGTGCCTACAATGAGCAGTTCTTC. Encoded protein: CASTVTGGAYNEQFF.

The chain is built from TRBV5-5 and TRBJ2-5; either TRBD1 or TRBD2 may supply D (5 bases each). V shed 5 bases and J shed 0 bases, with 14 bases lying between them. CDR3 length: 15 residues. Germline CDR1 is SGHKS and CDR2 is YYEKEE (reference sequence). This CDR3 reads CASSYFSGHQETQYF. The DNA for the CDR3 is TGTGCCAGCAGTTATTTTTCGGGACACCAAGAGACCCAGTACTTC.